Detailed here is one T cell receptor (beta chain). Its antigen remains unknown. These data come from a study of regulatory T cells in long-lasting Graves disease. Notes on the study in general: Persistent disease exhibited a predilection for TRBV28, TRBJ1-2 and TRBJ2-5. Blood alone, not thyroid tissue, was studied.

The TCR beta library used iRepertoire HTBI primers with Arm-PCR amplification of CDR3. TCRdb redid the calling of the multiplex PCR reads with MiXCR, one entry per CDR3 protein. This table holds 500,000 to 800,000 distinct CDR3 sequences, 25% to 35% found once. As for time point: persistent/refractory GD, antithyroid drugs over 5 years with positive TRAb. Construction of the TCR library relied on RNA isolated from PBMCs. Graves' disease diagnoses followed American Thyroid Association guidelines. The patients were drawn from one endocrinology department in Xi'an, China. This CDR3 region has 12 residues. Deletions cut 8 bases from V and 5 bases from J, with 15 bases between. CDR1 DFQATT and CDR2 SNEGSKA come from the germline V gene (reference sequence).

The input for sequencing was peripheral blood mononuclear cells (PBMCs), taken when the disease was refractory, from a patient treated with antithyroid drugs. The V and J genes are TRBV20-1 and TRBJ2-5; D is uncertain. The source is a female donor with Graves disease. This CDR3 is CSYSGNGETQYF. CDR3 coding DNA: TGCAGTTATAGTGGTAATGGGGAGACCCAGTACTTC.